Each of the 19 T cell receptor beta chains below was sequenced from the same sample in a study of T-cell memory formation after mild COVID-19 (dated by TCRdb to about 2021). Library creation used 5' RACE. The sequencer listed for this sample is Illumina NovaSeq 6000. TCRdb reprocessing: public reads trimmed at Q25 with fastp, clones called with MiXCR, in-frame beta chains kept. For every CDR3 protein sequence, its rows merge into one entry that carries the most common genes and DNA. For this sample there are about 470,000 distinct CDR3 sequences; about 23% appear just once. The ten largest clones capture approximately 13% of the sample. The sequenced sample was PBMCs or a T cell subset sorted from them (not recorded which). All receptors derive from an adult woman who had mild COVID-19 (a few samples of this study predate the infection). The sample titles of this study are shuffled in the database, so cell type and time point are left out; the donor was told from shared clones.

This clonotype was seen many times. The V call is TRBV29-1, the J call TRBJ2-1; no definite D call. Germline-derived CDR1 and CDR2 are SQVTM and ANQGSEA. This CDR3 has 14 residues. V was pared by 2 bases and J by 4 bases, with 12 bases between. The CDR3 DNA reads TGCAGCGTTGAATCGGGTGGTGGTTACAATGAGCAGTTCTTC. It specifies CSVESGGGYNEQFF.

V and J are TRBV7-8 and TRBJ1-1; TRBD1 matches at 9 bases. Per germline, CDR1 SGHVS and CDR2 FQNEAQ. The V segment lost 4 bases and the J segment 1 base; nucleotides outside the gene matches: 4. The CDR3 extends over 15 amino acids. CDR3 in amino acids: CASSYRDRENTEAFF. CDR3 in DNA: TGTGCCAGCAGCTACCGGGACAGGGAGAACACTGAAGCTTTCTTT.

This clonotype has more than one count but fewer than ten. The DNA of the CDR3 is TGTGCCAGCAGCCAAGATCCGCCGGGGGGTTCGTGGCTTGGAACTAATGAAAAACTGTTTTTT. It encodes CASSQDPPGGSWLGTNEKLFF. This chain joins TRBV3-1 and TRBJ1-4; a possible D gene is TRBD1 (5 bases). This CDR3 is 21 amino acids long. Trimming left V 0 bases short and J 1 base short, with 24 bases between. CDR1 and CDR2 (germline): LGHDT, YNNKEL (reference sequence).

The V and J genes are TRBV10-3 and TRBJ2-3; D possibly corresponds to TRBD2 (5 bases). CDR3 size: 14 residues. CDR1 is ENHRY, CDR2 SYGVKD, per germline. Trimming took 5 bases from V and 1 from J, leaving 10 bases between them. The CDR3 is CAISSGIGTDTQYF. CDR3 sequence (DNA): TGTGCCATCAGTTCGGGGATTGGCACAGATACGCAGTATTTT.

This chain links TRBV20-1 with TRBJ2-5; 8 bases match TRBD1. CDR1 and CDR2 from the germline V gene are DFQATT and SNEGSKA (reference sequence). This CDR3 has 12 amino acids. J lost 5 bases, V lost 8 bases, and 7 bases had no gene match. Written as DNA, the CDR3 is TGCAGTACTGACAGGGGAAGGGAGACCCAGTACTTC. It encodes CSTDRGRETQYF.

In DNA, the CDR3 is TGTGCCAGCAGCTTAACCGGGACTAGCGGGGGAGAGACCCAGTACTTC. Translating gives CASSLTGTSGGETQYF. The chain is built from TRBV7-8 and TRBJ2-5; 14 nucleotides agree with TRBD2. Germline assignment: CDR1 SGHVS and CDR2 FQNEAQ. The V segment lost 2 bases and the J segment 4 bases; nucleotides outside the gene matches: 3. The CDR3 spans 16 residues.

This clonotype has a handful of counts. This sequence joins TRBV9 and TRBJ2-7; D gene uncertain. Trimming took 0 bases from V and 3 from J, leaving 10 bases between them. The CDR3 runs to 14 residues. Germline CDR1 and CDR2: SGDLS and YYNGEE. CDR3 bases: TGTGCCAGCAGCGTAGGTAACGGGTTCTACGAGCAGTACTTC. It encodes CASSVGNGFYEQYF.

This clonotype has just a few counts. The CDR3 DNA reads as TGTGCCTGGAGTGTACATGAGGGGGCCCAGCCCCAGCATTTT. Protein product: CAWSVHEGAQPQHF. This chain connects TRBV30 to TRBJ1-5; 7 positions match TRBD1. There are 14 residues in the CDR3. Germline V gene lookup returns CDR1 GTSNPN and CDR2 SVGIG (reference sequence). J gave up 7 bases and V 0 bases, and 6 bases lay outside the gene matches.

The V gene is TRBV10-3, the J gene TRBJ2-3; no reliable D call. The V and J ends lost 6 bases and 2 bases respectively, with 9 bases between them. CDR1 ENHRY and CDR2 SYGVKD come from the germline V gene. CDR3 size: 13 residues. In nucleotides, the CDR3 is TGTGCCATCAGCGGCGGACCCACAGATACGCAGTATTTT. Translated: CAISGGPTDTQYF.

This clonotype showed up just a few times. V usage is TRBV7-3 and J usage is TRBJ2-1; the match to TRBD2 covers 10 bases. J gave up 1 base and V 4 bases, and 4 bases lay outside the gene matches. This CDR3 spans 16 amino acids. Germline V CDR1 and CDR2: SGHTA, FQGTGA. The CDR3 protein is CASSSVAGGSYNEQFF. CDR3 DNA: TGTGCCAGCAGCTCCGTAGCGGGAGGTTCCTACAATGAGCAGTTCTTC.

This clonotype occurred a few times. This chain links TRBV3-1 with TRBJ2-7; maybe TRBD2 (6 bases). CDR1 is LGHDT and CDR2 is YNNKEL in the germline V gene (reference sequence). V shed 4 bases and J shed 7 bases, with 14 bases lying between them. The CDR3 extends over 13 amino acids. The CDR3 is CASSPGTAGEQYF. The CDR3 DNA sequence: TGTGCCAGCAGCCCCGGGACCGCGGGAGAGCAGTACTTC.

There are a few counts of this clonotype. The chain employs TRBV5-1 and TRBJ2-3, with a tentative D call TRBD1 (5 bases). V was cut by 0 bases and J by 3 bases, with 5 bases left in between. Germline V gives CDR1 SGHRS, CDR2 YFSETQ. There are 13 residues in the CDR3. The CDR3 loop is CASSLGQTDTQYF. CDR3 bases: TGCGCCAGCAGCTTGGGACAGACAGATACGCAGTATTTT.

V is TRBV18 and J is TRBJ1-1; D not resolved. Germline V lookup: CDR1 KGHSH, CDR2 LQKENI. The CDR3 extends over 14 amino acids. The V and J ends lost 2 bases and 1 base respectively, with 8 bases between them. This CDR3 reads CASSPAGGNTEAFF. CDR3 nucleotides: TGTGCCAGCTCACCAGCCGGTGGGAACACTGAAGCTTTCTTT.

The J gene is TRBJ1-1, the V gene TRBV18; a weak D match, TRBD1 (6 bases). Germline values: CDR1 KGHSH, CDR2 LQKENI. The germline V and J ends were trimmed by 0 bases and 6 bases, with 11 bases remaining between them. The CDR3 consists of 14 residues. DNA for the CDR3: TGTGCCAGCTCACCACCGACGAAGGGGGCTGAAGCTTTCTTT. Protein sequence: CASSPPTKGAEAFF.

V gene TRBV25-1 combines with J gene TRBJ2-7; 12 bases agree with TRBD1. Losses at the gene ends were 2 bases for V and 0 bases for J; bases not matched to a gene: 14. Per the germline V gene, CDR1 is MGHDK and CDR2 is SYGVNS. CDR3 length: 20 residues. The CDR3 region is CASSELIGTGGDQSSYEQYF. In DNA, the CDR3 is TGTGCCAGCAGTGAACTCATTGGGACAGGGGGCGATCAGAGCTCCTACGAGCAGTACTTC.

The DNA for the CDR3 is TGTGCCATCAGGGCTCAGGGGGCTAATCAGCCCCAGCATTTT. As protein: CAIRAQGANQPQHF. The J gene is TRBJ1-5, the V gene TRBV10-3, with 8 bases lining up with TRBD1. Germline CDR1 ENHRY, CDR2 SYGVKD. V trimming: 6 bases; J trimming: 4 bases; junction bases outside the gene matches: 5. The CDR3 is 14 residues long.

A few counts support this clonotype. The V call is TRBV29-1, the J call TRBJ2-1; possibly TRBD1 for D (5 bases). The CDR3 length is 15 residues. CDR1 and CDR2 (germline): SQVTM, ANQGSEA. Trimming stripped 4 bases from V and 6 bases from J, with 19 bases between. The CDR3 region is CSVGRPRVGANEQFF. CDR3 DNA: TGCAGCGTTGGGCGACCCAGGGTCGGCGCCAATGAGCAGTTCTTC.

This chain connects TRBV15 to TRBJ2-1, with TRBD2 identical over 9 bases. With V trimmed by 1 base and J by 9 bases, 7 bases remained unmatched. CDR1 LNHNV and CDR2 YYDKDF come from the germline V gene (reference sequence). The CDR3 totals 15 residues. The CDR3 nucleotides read TGTGCCACCAGCAGAGGTAGCGGGGGTGTATCTGAGCAGTTCTTC. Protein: CATSRGSGGVSEQFF.

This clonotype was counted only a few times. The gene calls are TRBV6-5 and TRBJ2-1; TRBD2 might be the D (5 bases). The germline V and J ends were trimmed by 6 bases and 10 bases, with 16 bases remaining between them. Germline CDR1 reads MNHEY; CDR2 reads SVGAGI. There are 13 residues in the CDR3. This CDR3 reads CASSPTSPPEQFF. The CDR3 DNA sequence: TGTGCCAGCAGCCCCACTAGTCCCCCCGAGCAGTTCTTC.